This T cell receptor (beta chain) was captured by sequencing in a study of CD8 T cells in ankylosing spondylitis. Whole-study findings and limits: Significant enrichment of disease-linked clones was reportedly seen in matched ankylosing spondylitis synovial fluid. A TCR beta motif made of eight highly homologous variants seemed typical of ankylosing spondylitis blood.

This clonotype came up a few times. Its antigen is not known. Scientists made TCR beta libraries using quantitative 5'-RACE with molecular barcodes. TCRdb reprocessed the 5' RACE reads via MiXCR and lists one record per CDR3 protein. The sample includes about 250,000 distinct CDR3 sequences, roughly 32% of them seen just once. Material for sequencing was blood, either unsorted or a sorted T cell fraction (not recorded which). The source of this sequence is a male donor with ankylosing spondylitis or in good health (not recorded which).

The CDR3 nucleotides are TGTGCCAGCAGCGTAGCGGCAGGGTGGCAAGAGACCCAGTACTTC. Residues: CASSVAAGWQETQYF. This sequence joins TRBV9 and TRBJ2-5; D is possibly TRBD1 (5 bases). This CDR3 has 15 residues. The V and J ends lost 0 bases and 2 bases respectively, with 11 bases between them. The germline V gene encodes CDR1 SGDLS and CDR2 YYNGEE.